A single sample is the source of the 9 T cell receptor beta chains below, sequenced in a study of T cell clonality in common variable immunodeficiency. The repertoire was sequenced with immunoSEQ multiplex PCR; TCRdb's copy has only in-frame clones and lacks some. Sampling found roughly 40,000 clones, none seen once. The sample taken for sequencing was peripheral blood mononuclear cells. The origin of the receptors is a person between 18 and 69 years old in good health.

This clone was recorded many times. The read terminates 3 residues ahead of where the CDR3 ends, so the germline J gene completes it. The rearrangement uses TRBV20-1 and TRBJ1-1; 7 nucleotides align to TRBD1. CDR1 is DFQATT, CDR2 SNEGSKA, per germline (reference sequence). Trimming removed 5 bases from V and 5 bases from J; junction bases left unmatched: 8. This CDR3 spans 13 amino acids. The covered CDR3 bases are TGCAGTGCTCGACAGGGCGCGAAGACTGAA. This codes for CSARQGAKTE. From start to end, the CDR3 is CSARQGAKTEAFF.

Many counts were recorded for this clone. The missing CDR3 end, 3 residues past where the read stops, is filled in from the germline J gene. This rearrangement joins TRBV30 to TRBJ1-5; the D gene is possibly TRBD1 (5 bases). Trimming removed 8 bases at V and 2 bases at J, with 22 bases between. Per germline, CDR1 GTSNPN and CDR2 SVGIG (reference sequence). This CDR3 contains 16 residues. The CDR3 reads CAPPAGGSRRNQPQHF. Partial CDR3 DNA: TGTGCCCCGCCGGCCGGGGGATCGCGTCGCAATCAGCCC.

In this sample, this clone turned up many times. CDR3 in amino acids: CSAKDRVGWETQYF. Partial CDR3 DNA: TGCAGTGCTAAGGACAGGGTTGGTTGGGAGACC. The genes are TRBV20-1 and TRBJ2-5; TRBD1 matches at 8 bases. The CDR3 is cut off 3 residues early in the read; its end comes from the germline J gene. Trimming at V came to 4 bases and at J to 5 bases, leaving 9 bases not matched to a gene. Germline V lookup: CDR1 DFQATT, CDR2 SNEGSKA (reference sequence). This CDR3 comprises 14 residues.

This clone came up many times. The CDR3 is cut off 3 residues early in the read; its end comes from the germline J gene. The V and J genes are TRBV7-3 and TRBJ1-1, with D perhaps matching TRBD1 (5 bases). CDR1 SGHTA and CDR2 FQGTGA come from the germline V gene. Between the trimmed V and J ends, which lost 2 bases and 1 base, there was a span of 8 bases. CDR3 length equals 14 residues. The CDR3 spells CASSLSDRNTEAFF. The CDR3 DNA, read in part, is TGTGCCAGCAGCTTATCTGACAGGAACACTGAA.

This clone was counted many times. Sequencing ends 3 residues short of the CDR3 end; the germline J gene provides the rest. The chain joins TRBV19 to TRBJ2-1, with D tentatively TRBD1 (6 bases). CDR1 and CDR2 from the germline V gene are LNHDA and SQIVND (reference sequence). Trimming removed 1 base at V and 4 bases at J, with 17 bases between. The CDR3 spans 17 residues. CDR3 loop: CASSIGTHREWYNEQFF. The sequenced part of the CDR3 DNA is TGTGCCAGTAGTATAGGAACACACAGGGAATGGTACAATGAG.

This clone has a count of ten or more. From the germline J gene comes the end of the CDR3, since the read stops 3 residues before it. J is TRBJ2-5 and V is TRBV5-8; 11 bases match TRBD2. Trimming took 4 bases from V and 3 from J; bases not matched to a gene: 5. Germline CDR1 is SGHTS and CDR2 is YDEGEE. The CDR3 is made up of 15 amino acids. The DNA read from the CDR3 is TGTGCCAGCAGCCGACCGGGACTAGCGGAAGAGACC. The encoded protein is CASSRPGLAEET. The entire CDR3 protein is CASSRPGLAEETQYF.

This clone was counted many times. Read sequence stops 3 residues before the CDR3 end, and the germline J gene provides the missing end. The J gene is TRBJ2-3, the V gene TRBV14, with unresolved D. This CDR3 has 13 amino acids. Per the germline V gene, CDR1 is SGHDN and CDR2 is FVKESK. V lost 4 bases, J lost 4 bases, and 9 bases lay in between. CDR3 sequence reads: CASSPAGSDTQYF. CDR3 DNA (partial): TGTGCCAGCAGCCCAGCCGGGTCAGATACG. Variable domain in full (rest from reference TRBV14 and TRBJ2-3): EAGVTQFPSHSVIEKGQTVTLRCDPISGHDNLYWYRRVMGKEIKFLLHFVKESKQDESGMPNNRFLAERTGGTYSTLKVQPAELEDSGVYFCASSPAGSDTQYFGPGTRLTVL.

At least ten counts were recorded for this clone. The read terminates 3 residues before the CDR3 end, so the remaining end is supplied by the germline J gene. The chain has TRBV20-1 and TRBJ2-3; D is possibly TRBD2 (5 bases). The V and J ends lost 7 bases and 0 bases respectively, with 8 bases between them. The CDR3 loop spans 12 amino acids. Germline CDR1 reads DFQATT; CDR2 reads SNEGSKA (reference sequence). The part of the CDR3 DNA that was read is TGCAGTGTGAGGGCCAGCACAGATACG. It specifies CSVRASTDT. The entire CDR3 protein is CSVRASTDTQYF.

On this clone itself: This clone may be a read error of a much larger clone one base away. The sequence runs out 3 residues before the end of the CDR3; the remainder is reconstructed from the germline J gene. The sample holds other DNA sequences that translate to the same CDR3. This chain connects TRBV19 to TRBJ1-3; TRBD1 might be the D (5 bases). The length of the CDR3 is 15 residues. Germline lookup yields CDR1 LNHDA and CDR2 SQIVND (reference sequence). The part of the CDR3 DNA that was read is TGTGCCAGTAGTGGTGACAGACCCTCTGGAAACACA. It specifies CASSGDRPSGNT. The CDR3 in its entirety is CASSGDRPSGNTIYF. Combining the CDR3 with reference TRBV19 and TRBJ1-3 gives the whole variable domain DGGITQSPKYLFRKEGQNVTLSCEQNLNHDAMYWYRQDPGQGLRLIYYSQIVNDFQKGDIAEGYSVSREKKESFPLTVTSAQKNPTAFYLCASSGDRPSGNTIYFGEGSWLTVV.